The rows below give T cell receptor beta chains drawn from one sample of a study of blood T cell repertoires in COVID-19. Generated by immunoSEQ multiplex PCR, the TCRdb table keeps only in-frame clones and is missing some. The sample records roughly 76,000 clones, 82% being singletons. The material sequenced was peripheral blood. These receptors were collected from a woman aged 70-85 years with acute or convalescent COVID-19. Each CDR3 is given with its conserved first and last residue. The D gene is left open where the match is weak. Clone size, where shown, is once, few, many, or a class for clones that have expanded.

TGCGCCAGCAGCATAGGACACCAGGGGATAACAGATACGCAGTATTTT	CASSIGHQGITDTQYF	TRBJ2-3	TRBV5-1	NA	NA
TGTGCCAGCAGCGGACAGGGGCTACAAGAGACCCAGTACTTC	CASSGQGLQETQYF	TRBJ2-5	TRBV7-9	once	TRBD1
TGTGCCAGCAGCTTAAATCCTCCGAGAACTACTGGGGCCAACGTCCTGACTTTC	CASSLNPPRTTGANVLTF	TRBJ2-6	TRBV7-8	NA	NA
TGTGCCAGCAGCTCCACAAATCAGCCCCAGCATTTT	CASSSTNQPQHF	TRBJ1-5	TRBV7-9	NA	NA
TGTGCCAGCAGCTTCGGGGGAGCCAGTCCTTTCTACGAGCAGTACTTC	CASSFGGASPFYEQYF	TRBJ2-7	TRBV7-8	NA	NA
TGCGCCAGCAGCTTGGGACTAGCGGGGACCTACGAGCAGTACTTC	CASSLGLAGTYEQYF	TRBJ2-7	TRBV5-1	NA	TRBD2
TGTGCCAGCAAGGAGGCGGGCTTGGAAGGTACTAGTCTAATCCTCGAGCAGTACTTC	CASKEAGLEGTSLILEQYF	TRBJ2-7	TRBV21-1	NA	NA
TGCGCCAGCAGTGCGGGATCAAACTCTCTTACCTACAATGAGCAGTTCTTC	CASSAGSNSLTYNEQFF	TRBJ2-1	TRBV5-1	NA	NA
TGTGCCAGTAGTAGGACCGGGACAGAAAATTCACCCCTCCACTTT	CASSRTGTENSPLHF	TRBJ1-6	TRBV19	NA	TRBD1
TGTGCCAGCAGTTACTCGGCGGGAGGGGCGAGCACCGGGGAGCTGTTTTTT	CASSYSAGGASTGELFF	TRBJ2-2	TRBV6-2/TRBV6-3	NA	TRBD2
TGTGCCACCAGTGCGGGCAGGGGGTACCAGCCCCAGCATTTT	CATSAGRGYQPQHF	TRBJ1-5	TRBV24-1	once	TRBD1
TGCGCCAGCAGCTTTACAGGGATGACAACTAATGAAAAACTGTTTTTT	CASSFTGMTTNEKLFF	TRBJ1-4	TRBV5-1	NA	NA
TGTGCCAGCAGTTTCCCCGGGACAGCTGGAAACACCATATATTTT	CASSFPGTAGNTIYF	TRBJ1-3	TRBV28	NA	TRBD1
TGTGCCATCAGTGGGGACAGGTTCGGCAATCAGCCCCAGCATTTT	CAISGDRFGNQPQHF	TRBJ1-5	TRBV10-3	NA	TRBD1
TGTGCCAGCAGACAGGGCTCCTACGAGCAGTACTTC	CASRQGSYEQYF	TRBJ2-7	TRBV12-3/TRBV12-4	NA	NA
TGTGCCAGTAGTTTAGGGTCAGGGGACGATACGCAGTATTTT	CASSLGSGDDTQYF	TRBJ2-3	TRBV19	NA	NA
TGTGCCAGCAGTTACGGAGGGAGCACTGAAGCTTTCTTT	CASSYGGSTEAFF	TRBJ1-1	TRBV6-6	NA	NA
TGCAGCGTTCAGGGGGGCAGAATCTACGAGCAGTACTTC	CSVQGGRIYEQYF	TRBJ2-7	TRBV29-1	NA	NA
TGTGCCAGCAGCTTAGGACAGCTTGGGTTGAACACTGAAGCTTTCTTT	CASSLGQLGLNTEAFF	TRBJ1-1	TRBV5-6	NA	NA
TGCAGCGTTGCTCTAGCGGGAGAGGGCCAAGAGACCCAGTACTTC	CSVALAGEGQETQYF	TRBJ2-5	TRBV29-1	NA	TRBD2
TGTGCCAGCAGCTTGAAACGGACTGTCGCTAACTATGGCTACACCTTC	CASSLKRTVANYGYTF	TRBJ1-2	TRBV7-2	NA	NA
TGTGCCAGTAGTAGAGATTCCCAGGGGTACAATCAGCCCCAGCATTTT	CASSRDSQGYNQPQHF	TRBJ1-5	TRBV19	NA	NA
TGTGCCAGCAGCCAAGGGGGACAGGGCCCTAACTATGGCTACACCTTC	CASSQGGQGPNYGYTF	TRBJ1-2	TRBV3-1/TRBV3-2	NA	TRBD1
TGTGCCAGCAGCCAAGGTCCAGCGGGGAGCACAGATACGCAGTATTTT	CASSQGPAGSTDTQYF	TRBJ2-3	TRBV3-1/TRBV3-2	NA	TRBD2
TGTGCCAGCAGCTTACGGACTAGCGGGTCCTCCTACGAGCAGTACTTC	CASSLRTSGSSYEQYF	TRBJ2-7	TRBV7-8	NA	TRBD2
TGTGCCAGCAGCCCCTCGGGGACACCCTATAATTCACCCCTCCACTTT	CASSPSGTPYNSPLHF	TRBJ1-6	TRBV5-6	NA	NA
TGTGCCAGTAGTATATCGGGCCAGGGGGCAGCTTTCTTT	CASSISGQGAAFF	TRBJ1-1	TRBV19	NA	TRBD1
TGTGCCAGCAGCCCCCGAGGGCGGACGAAGACCCCCCATCAGCCCCAGCATTTT	CASSPRGRTKTPHQPQHF	TRBJ1-5	TRBV7-9	NA	NA
TGTGCCAGCAGCGTAGTTAACAGGGACAATGAGCAGTTCTTC	CASSVVNRDNEQFF	TRBJ2-1	TRBV9	NA	NA
TGTGCCAGCAGCAAAGCATCGGGGGTAGTCACTGAAGCTTTCTTT	CASSKASGVVTEAFF	TRBJ1-1	TRBV9	NA	NA
TGTGCCAGCAGTTACAGCAGGGGATACGGCTACACCTTC	CASSYSRGYGYTF	TRBJ1-2	TRBV6-5	NA	NA
TGTGCCAGCAGCTCACAGACAGGGTCGGAGAATGAGCAGTTCTTC	CASSSQTGSENEQFF	TRBJ2-1	TRBV9	once	TRBD1
TGTGCCAGCAGGAGAGTTGCAACTAATGAAAAACTGTTTTTT	CASRRVATNEKLFF	TRBJ1-4	TRBV2	NA	NA
TGTGCCAGCAGCGCATTCCCGGGATACGCTAACTATGGCTACACCTTC	CASSAFPGYANYGYTF	TRBJ1-2	TRBV7-8	NA	NA
TGCGCCAGCGCCCTGACTACTACGAACACCGGGGAGCTGTTTTTT	CASALTTTNTGELFF	TRBJ2-2	TRBV5-1	NA	NA
TGTGCCACCAGCGCGGACAGGGGGTCGGGTCAGCCCCAGCATTTT	CATSADRGSGQPQHF	TRBJ1-5	TRBV15	NA	TRBD1
TGTGCCAGCAGCTTGGCCGAGAATGTGGTACAAGAGACCCAGTACTTC	CASSLAENVVQETQYF	TRBJ2-5	TRBV5-5	once	NA
TGTGCCAGCAGTGATGGGGGGAGGGGGATTGACTATGGCTACACCTTC	CASSDGGRGIDYGYTF	TRBJ1-2	TRBV2	NA	NA
TGTGCCGTCCATAATCCCCCGGGACTTGCTTTCTTT	CAVHNPPGLAFF	TRBJ1-1	TRBV6-5	NA	NA
TGTGCCAGCAGCACCCGATACAGGGAGCCGATGGAGACCCAGTACTTC	CASSTRYREPMETQYF	TRBJ2-5	TRBV3-1/TRBV3-2	few	NA
TGTGCCAGCAGCTTGGACGGGCGGGGGACCGGGGAGCTGTTTTTT	CASSLDGRGTGELFF	TRBJ2-2	TRBV5-4	NA	TRBD2
TGTGCCAGCAGTTTATCGCGGGAGTGGTACAATGAGCAGTTCTTC	CASSLSREWYNEQFF	TRBJ2-1	TRBV27	NA	TRBD2
TGTGCCAGTGTCGAGGGCAGGGGGCCTGGAAACACCATATATTTT	CASVEGRGPGNTIYF	TRBJ1-3	TRBV6-5	NA	TRBD1
TGCGCCAGCAGTGAGTCTCTAGGGGGCGCGAGCCCAGGTGAGCAGTTCTTC	CASSESLGGASPGEQFF	TRBJ2-1	TRBV10-1	few	TRBD1